Shown below are 6 T cell receptor beta chains from a single sample sequenced in a study of shared clonotypes between healthy human individuals. The table came from immunoSEQ multiplex PCR; TCRdb's copy has only in-frame clones and leaves some out. The data hold approximately 2,300,000 clones, with approximately 90% observed a single time. Sequencing was performed on naive CD4+ T cells from PBMCs. Subset of the sample: CD45RA+ positively selected. These receptors all come from a man younger than 35 in good health. Some clones in this sample may be carry-over from other donors' samples.

V gene TRBV28 combines with J gene TRBJ1-5, with a weak D call TRBD1 (5 bases). The CDR3 spans 16 residues. V was cut by 5 bases and J by 7 bases, with 21 bases left in between. Germline V lookup: CDR1 MDHEN, CDR2 SYDVKM. CDR3 coding DNA: TGTGCCAGCAGTCACTATCCGGGGGGTTCACGACAGCCCCAGCATTTT. Translation: CASSHYPGGSRQPQHF.

The CDR3 bases are TGTGCCAGCAGGGGAGGGCAGACCCAGTACTTC. Translated, it gives CASRGGQTQYF. The chain has TRBV6-5 and TRBJ2-5; TRBD2 agrees at 7 bases. Germline trimming cut 6 bases from V and 6 bases from J; bases unmatched to any gene: 1. CDR3 length: 11 amino acids. Germline V gene sequence: CDR1 MNHEY, CDR2 SVGAGI.

V is TRBV19 and J is TRBJ1-5; 8 nucleotides line up with TRBD1. V was pared by 5 bases and J by 6 bases, with 6 bases of the junction left unmatched. The CDR3 is 14 residues long. Germline V CDR1 and CDR2: LNHDA, SQIVND (reference sequence). CDR3 sequence reads: CASSLRTGSQPQHF. CDR3 coding DNA: TGTGCCAGTAGTCTTCGGACAGGGTCTCAGCCCCAGCATTTT. Full variable domain (rest looked up from reference TRBV19 and TRBJ1-5): DGGITQSPKYLFRKEGQNVTLSCEQNLNHDAMYWYRQDPGQGLRLIYYSQIVNDFQKGDIAEGYSVSREKKESFPLTVTSAQKNPTAFYLCASSLRTGSQPQHFGDGTRLSIL.

The CDR3 sequence: CASSPSGLAALLGTQYF. The CDR3 DNA sequence: TGTGCCAGCAGCCCCTCCGGGCTAGCGGCCCTTCTTGGTACGCAGTATTTT. V is TRBV7-2 and J is TRBJ2-3; 7 bases are shared with TRBD2. Germline values: CDR1 SGHTA, CDR2 FQGNSA. The CDR3 contains 17 residues. The trim removed 5 bases at V and 8 bases at J, leaving 19 bases unmatched.

The chain links TRBV18 to TRBJ2-7, with 9 bases matching TRBD1. With V trimmed by 4 bases and J by 4 bases, 8 bases remained unmatched. This CDR3 comprises 15 residues. Germline CDR1 KGHSH, CDR2 LQKENI. The CDR3, as DNA: TGTGCCAGCTCACGAACGACAGGGGGAGTTTACGAGCAGTACTTC. Translating gives CASSRTTGGVYEQYF. The full variable domain, its missing parts supplied by reference TRBV18 and TRBJ2-7, is NAGVMQNPRHLVRRRGQEARLRCSPMKGHSHVYWYRQLPEEGLKFMVYLQKENIIDESGMPKERFSAEFPKEGPSILRIQQVVRGDSAAYFCASSRTTGGVYEQYFGPGTRLTVT.

This clone came up once. The rearrangement links TRBV4-3 to TRBJ1-4, with TRBD1 matching over 8 bases. V gave up 0 bases and J gave up 8 bases; unmatched junction bases: 8. The germline CDR1 and CDR2 sequences are LGHNA and YSLEER. CDR3 length equals 16 residues. In DNA form, the CDR3 reads TGCGCCAGCAGCCAAGAAATGACAGGGGTGTGGGAAAAACTGTTTTTT. Translating it yields CASSQEMTGVWEKLFF.